This record covers a single T cell receptor (beta chain). Its target is not known. Germline CDR1 MNHEY, CDR2 SMNVEV (reference sequence). This CDR3 has 15 amino acids. V was pared by 2 bases and J by 5 bases, with 15 bases between. The treatment denotes: roughly 11-day PBMC culture with coronavirus spike peptide pools or control peptides (ViraFEST assay). The data were taken from a study of vaccination and CD4 T cells after COVID-19. Scientists ran DNA taken from cultured CD4+ T cells through the Oncomine TCR Beta short-read assay for sequencing. After culture, CD4+ T cells served as the source for genomic DNA extraction. TCRdb recomputed calls from the PCR reads with MiXCR, one row per CDR3 protein. This sample carries about 22,000 distinct CDR3 sequences, roughly half of them seen once, and the ten largest clones take about 9.4%. Study results and caveats: For convalescent patients, 304 of the 307 vaccine-specific clones analyzed were classified as spike mono-reactive.

The rearrangement uses TRBV27 and TRBJ1-1; maybe TRBD1 (5 bases). Sample: CD4+ T cells from blood, cultured in vitro. This clonotype originated in a human donor who had recovered from COVID-19. In nucleotides, the CDR3 is TGTGCCAGCAGTTTAAAGGGACGACCCACGACTGAAGCTTTCTTT. The encoded protein is CASSLKGRPTTEAFF.